Listed below are T cell receptor beta chains from one sample, sequenced in a study of monozygotic twins with inflammatory bowel disease. For each CDR3 protein, TCRdb gives one entry from its re-call of the 5' RACE reads, without DNA. The table gives over 110,000 distinct CDR3 sequences; the top ten clones make up 2.4% of it. Sequenced material: blood. The receptors stem from a human donor with ulcerative colitis or Crohn's disease, or a healthy co-twin of an affected twin (not recorded which). The CDR3 runs from the conserved cysteine through the conserved F or W. Fields, in order: CDR3 protein, V gene, clone size, J gene. Clone size is stated in some rows and not others, as once, few, many or a class when expanded.

CASGLSGIANYGYTF,TRBV12-5,-,TRBJ1-2
CASSYSEVLNEQFF,TRBV6-5,-,TRBJ2-1
CASTLMGGSNQPQHF,TRBV27,-,TRBJ1-5
CASSLSLLEETQYF,TRBV7-9,-,TRBJ2-5
CASSLLDQYSPLHF,TRBV7-2,-,TRBJ1-6
CASSQDQGWIYEQYF,TRBV4-3,-,TRBJ2-7
CASSLSRGMSGNTIYF,TRBV7-3,-,TRBJ1-3
CASSQGALKLFF,TRBV6-6,-,TRBJ1-4
CSANGPFYSNQPQHF,TRBV20-1,-,TRBJ1-5
CASSLPGTGAYEQYF,TRBV5-1,-,TRBJ2-7
CASIPVASTDTQYF,TRBV10-2,medium-sized,TRBJ2-3
CATSSRTDTNQWETQYF,TRBV15,-,TRBJ2-5
CSARLAGGIIGELFF,TRBV20-1,-,TRBJ2-2
CASSGTGNGEKLFF,TRBV6-1,-,TRBJ1-4
CSAAPRGSNQPQHF,TRBV20-1,-,TRBJ1-5
CASSLVAGGGDTQYF,TRBV5-1,-,TRBJ2-3
CATSSYGAASSYEQYF,TRBV15,-,TRBJ2-7
CSARGEGGELFF,TRBV20-1,-,TRBJ2-2
CATSQPGGTGELFF,TRBV15,-,TRBJ2-2
CSGSGEVGEKLFF,TRBV20-1,-,TRBJ1-4
CASSLVLAGAADTQYF,TRBV11-2,-,TRBJ2-3
CASSLSPGPGDTQYF,TRBV7-2,-,TRBJ2-3
CASSWGASGGYEQYF,TRBV5-1,-,TRBJ2-7
CASSPPSSSDTQYF,TRBV12-3/TRBV12-4,-,TRBJ2-3
CASSRSTDRKEDEQYF,TRBV4-1,-,TRBJ2-7
CASSLDGSVLEFF,TRBV7-2,-,TRBJ2-1
CASRNGLASYNEQFF,TRBV7-9,-,TRBJ2-1
CASRHLPSNTGELFF,TRBV3-1,-,TRBJ2-2
CASSRRAGVTDTQYF,TRBV14,-,TRBJ2-3
CASSPSLGEQYF,TRBV18,-,TRBJ2-7
CACLRGTEAFF,TRBV30,-,TRBJ1-1
CASSQDLGVGEKLFF,TRBV4-3,-,TRBJ1-4
CASSRKLTGDGSGANVLTF,TRBV27,-,TRBJ2-6